This is a list of T cell receptor beta chains from one sample in a study of OX40 agonist ivuxolimab in advanced cancers. Data came from immunoSEQ multiplex PCR; TCRdb stores just in-frame clones and leaves some out. Of approximately 35,000 clones listed, about 74% were seen once; the top ten hold approximately 13%. The specimen was CD4+ or CD8+ T cells sorted from blood, collected in a trial of the OX40 agonist ivuxolimab. The receptors here all came from an adult with an advanced solid tumor such as melanoma, head and neck, liver or kidney cancer. The CDR3 runs from the conserved cysteine through the conserved F or W. Each record gives: clone size, V gene, J gene, D gene, CDR3 protein, CDR3 DNA. The D gene is left open where the match is weak. Clone size is not always given. Where it is, it says once, few, many or a class for expanded clones.

clone_size: NA
v_call: TRBV23-1
j_call: TRBJ1-2
d_call: TRBD1
cdr3_aa: CASSQIFRGQEDYGYTF
cdr3_nt: TGCGCCAGCAGTCAAATCTTTAGGGGACAGGAGGACTATGGCTACACCTTC

clone_size: NA
v_call: TRBV25-1
j_call: TRBJ2-1
d_call: NA
cdr3_aa: CASSEGDFSSYNEQFF
cdr3_nt: TGTGCCAGCAGTGAGGGGGACTTCAGCTCCTACAATGAGCAGTTCTTC

clone_size: NA
v_call: TRBV5-1
j_call: TRBJ2-7
d_call: NA
cdr3_aa: CASSLGGSEQYF
cdr3_nt: TGCGCCAGCAGCTTGGGCGGTTCCGAGCAGTACTTC

clone_size: NA
v_call: TRBV7-6
j_call: TRBJ1-3
d_call: TRBD1
cdr3_aa: CASSRDRVGNTIYF
cdr3_nt: TGTGCCAGCAGCCGAGACAGGGTTGGAAACACCATATATTTT

clone_size: few
v_call: TRBV5-1
j_call: TRBJ2-3
d_call: NA
cdr3_aa: CASSLTVFLASDTQYF
cdr3_nt: TGCGCCAGCAGCTTGACTGTTTTTCTAGCGTCGGATACGCAGTATTTT

clone_size: NA
v_call: TRBV7-8
j_call: TRBJ2-6
d_call: NA
cdr3_aa: CASSSILAGANVLTF
cdr3_nt: TGTGCCAGCAGCTCGATCCTGGCGGGGGCCAACGTCCTGACTTTC

clone_size: NA
v_call: TRBV7-2
j_call: TRBJ2-1
d_call: NA
cdr3_aa: CASSFRDDPYNEQFF
cdr3_nt: TGTGCCAGCAGCTTCCGGGACGACCCCTACAATGAGCAGTTCTTC

clone_size: large
v_call: TRBV2
j_call: TRBJ2-7
d_call: TRBD2
cdr3_aa: CASNPSRRGVMYEQYF
cdr3_nt: TGTGCCAGCAACCCCTCGAGGCGGGGGGTTATGTACGAGCAGTACTTC

clone_size: NA
v_call: TRBV14
j_call: TRBJ1-2
d_call: NA
cdr3_aa: CASSQVSGTYGYTF
cdr3_nt: TGTGCCAGCAGCCAAGTCTCAGGGACTTATGGCTACACCTTC

clone_size: NA
v_call: TRBV5-1
j_call: TRBJ1-1
d_call: NA
cdr3_aa: CASSLEGRVTEAFF
cdr3_nt: TGCGCCAGCAGCTTGGAGGGTAGGGTCACTGAAGCTTTCTTT

clone_size: NA
v_call: TRBV4-2
j_call: TRBJ2-2
d_call: NA
cdr3_aa: CASSQDVGSGELFF
cdr3_nt: TGTGCCAGCAGCCAAGATGTTGGGTCCGGGGAGCTGTTTTTT

clone_size: NA
v_call: TRBV6-5
j_call: TRBJ1-1
d_call: NA
cdr3_aa: CASSYGRRRGTEAFF
cdr3_nt: TGTGCCAGCAGTTACGGCAGGCGACGGGGGACTGAAGCTTTCTTT

clone_size: NA
v_call: TRBV25-1
j_call: TRBJ1-3
d_call: NA
cdr3_aa: CASSELGGGTIYF
cdr3_nt: TGTGCCAGCAGTGAATTGGGGGGGGGCACCATATATTTT

clone_size: NA
v_call: TRBV7-6
j_call: TRBJ1-1
d_call: NA
cdr3_aa: CASSLNRNTEAFF
cdr3_nt: TGTGCCAGCAGCTTGAACAGGAACACTGAAGCTTTCTTT

clone_size: NA
v_call: TRBV25-1
j_call: TRBJ1-2
d_call: NA
cdr3_aa: CASSEMGSGGYTF
cdr3_nt: TGTGCCAGCAGTGAAATGGGGTCAGGGGGCTACACCTTC

clone_size: NA
v_call: TRBV27
j_call: TRBJ1-2
d_call: NA
cdr3_aa: CASSLSGVSGRGYGYTF
cdr3_nt: TGTGCCAGCAGTTTATCGGGAGTCTCAGGGCGCGGCTATGGCTACACCTTC

clone_size: NA
v_call: TRBV7-3
j_call: TRBJ2-3
d_call: NA
cdr3_aa: CASARSSTDTQYF
cdr3_nt: TGTGCCAGCGCCCGCTCTAGCACAGATACGCAGTATTTT

clone_size: once
v_call: TRBV7-9
j_call: TRBJ1-2
d_call: NA
cdr3_aa: CASSLVVSGGVHGYTF
cdr3_nt: TGTGCCAGCAGCTTAGTGGTATCCGGGGGAGTTCATGGCTACACCTTC

clone_size: NA
v_call: TRBV27
j_call: TRBJ1-1
d_call: TRBD1
cdr3_aa: CASSSTGWDSEAFF
cdr3_nt: TGTGCCAGCAGTTCGACAGGGTGGGATTCTGAAGCTTTCTTT

clone_size: NA
v_call: TRBV10-1
j_call: TRBJ1-4
d_call: NA
cdr3_aa: CASLLCLKRQEEEKLFF
cdr3_nt: TGCGCCAGCCTCCTATGTTTGAAACGACAGGAAGAGGAAAAACTGTTTTTT

clone_size: NA
v_call: TRBV10-3
j_call: TRBJ2-5
d_call: TRBD2
cdr3_aa: CAIRSGAVGAQYF
cdr3_nt: TGTGCCATCAGGAGCGGGGCCGTAGGGGCCCAGTACTTC

clone_size: NA
v_call: TRBV7-2
j_call: TRBJ2-1
d_call: NA
cdr3_aa: CASSKYSGDNEQFF
cdr3_nt: TGTGCCAGCAGCAAGTATAGCGGCGACAATGAGCAGTTCTTC

clone_size: NA
v_call: TRBV28
j_call: TRBJ1-5
d_call: NA
cdr3_aa: CASSLLGQPQHF
cdr3_nt: TGTGCCAGCAGTTTATTGGGTCAGCCCCAGCATTTT

clone_size: NA
v_call: TRBV15
j_call: TRBJ1-4
d_call: NA
cdr3_aa: CATSRDYTQGATNEKLFF
cdr3_nt: TGTGCCACCAGCAGAGATTACACACAGGGCGCAACTAATGAAAAACTGTTTTTT

clone_size: NA
v_call: TRBV5-4
j_call: TRBJ1-2
d_call: TRBD1
cdr3_aa: CASSSYDRGYGYTF
cdr3_nt: TGTGCCAGCAGCTCGTACGACAGGGGCTATGGCTACACCTTC

clone_size: NA
v_call: TRBV5-1
j_call: TRBJ2-3
d_call: NA
cdr3_aa: CASSLNPNGAADTQYF
cdr3_nt: TGCGCCAGCAGCTTAAATCCCAACGGCGCCGCAGATACGCAGTATTTT

clone_size: few
v_call: TRBV11-2
j_call: TRBJ2-1
d_call: NA
cdr3_aa: CASSLNSIQFF
cdr3_nt: TGTGCCAGCAGCCTAAACAGCATTCAGTTCTTC

clone_size: few
v_call: TRBV2
j_call: TRBJ2-7
d_call: TRBD1
cdr3_aa: CASNGQGSEQYF
cdr3_nt: TGTGCCAGCAACGGACAGGGTTCCGAGCAGTACTTC

clone_size: NA
v_call: TRBV7-8
j_call: TRBJ2-3
d_call: NA
cdr3_aa: CASSPNPTPSDTQYF
cdr3_nt: TGTGCCAGCAGCCCTAATCCGACCCCTTCAGATACGCAGTATTTT

clone_size: NA
v_call: TRBV5-1
j_call: TRBJ2-3
d_call: TRBD1
cdr3_aa: CASSLGTGVDTQYF
cdr3_nt: TGCGCCAGCAGCTTGGGGACAGGGGTAGATACGCAGTATTTT

clone_size: NA
v_call: TRBV29-1
j_call: TRBJ1-1
d_call: NA
cdr3_aa: CSVIPQTGRGTEAFF
cdr3_nt: TGCAGCGTTATTCCTCAGACAGGAAGGGGCACTGAAGCTTTCTTT

clone_size: NA
v_call: TRBV28
j_call: TRBJ1-1
d_call: TRBD1
cdr3_aa: CASRRQGIGKAFF
cdr3_nt: TGTGCCAGCAGACGACAGGGTATCGGGAAAGCTTTCTTT

clone_size: NA
v_call: TRBV9
j_call: TRBJ1-6
d_call: NA
cdr3_aa: CASSVAGGPSPLHF
cdr3_nt: TGTGCCAGCAGCGTAGCGGGCGGCCCCTCACCCCTCCACTTT

clone_size: NA
v_call: TRBV2
j_call: TRBJ2-1
d_call: NA
cdr3_aa: CASNGGPSYNEQFF
cdr3_nt: TGTGCCAGCAACGGGGGGCCCTCCTACAATGAGCAGTTCTTC

clone_size: NA
v_call: TRBV5-4
j_call: TRBJ1-6
d_call: NA
cdr3_aa: CASSFRGAGDNSPLHF
cdr3_nt: TGTGCCAGCAGCTTTAGGGGCGCAGGTGATAATTCACCCCTCCACTTT

clone_size: NA
v_call: TRBV7-2
j_call: TRBJ1-1
d_call: NA
cdr3_aa: CASSLNTNTEAFF
cdr3_nt: TGTGCCAGCAGCTTAAACACCAACACTGAAGCTTTCTTT